The 14 T cell receptor beta chains listed next were all sequenced from one sample in a study of cytomegalovirus exposure and HLA in healthy donors. PCR used 60 Vbeta primers and 13 Jbeta primers. Sequenced by immunoSEQ multiplex PCR; TCRdb stores in-frame clones only, minus some. The sample lists around 130,000 clones; about three quarters were seen once. Material for sequencing was PBMCs. These receptors were obtained from a human donor in good health.

The CDR3 here is CASSILGGVGGNEQFF. Here the CDR3 DNA reads TGTGCCAGTAGTATCCTCGGGGGAGTAGGAGGGAATGAGCAGTTCTTC. The chain links TRBV19 to TRBJ2-1, with D possibly TRBD2 on 6 matching bases. The CDR3 has 16 amino acids. Trimming cost V 3 bases and J 7 bases, with 19 bases left between them. The V gene's germline CDR1 is LNHDA and CDR2 SQIVND (reference sequence).

The V call is TRBV5-4, the J call TRBJ2-3, with D unclear. V was trimmed by 0 bases and J by 8 bases, leaving 7 bases between them. The CDR3 consists of 12 residues. Per the germline V gene, CDR1 is SGHNT and CDR2 is YYREEE (reference sequence). Written as DNA, the CDR3 is TGTGCCAGCAGCTTGGCCCAGGCTACGCAGTATTTT. Translated: CASSLAQATQYF.

The rearrangement joins TRBV5-4 to TRBJ1-1, with 9 nucleotides matching TRBD1. Germline CDR1 SGHNT, CDR2 YYREEE (reference sequence). The CDR3 is made up of 16 amino acids. V was clipped by 4 bases and J by 1 base; unmatched bases: 8. The CDR3 sequence: CASSSGPGQGNTEAFF. The DNA of the CDR3 is TGTGCCAGCAGCAGTGGACCGGGACAGGGGAACACTGAAGCTTTCTTT.

This clone was observed a handful of times. The chain is built from TRBV6-1 and TRBJ1-1; the D gene is possibly TRBD1 (5 bases). V was pared by 6 bases and J by 4 bases, with 15 bases between. CDR1 is MNHNS and CDR2 is SASEGT in the germline V gene. This CDR3 has 14 residues. The CDR3 region is CASSGGSRGTEAFF. CDR3 coding DNA: TGTGCCAGCAGCGGAGGGTCTAGGGGCACTGAAGCTTTCTTT.

The rearrangement joins TRBV7-3 to TRBJ2-1; D perhaps matches TRBD2 (5 bases). Germline V gene sequence: CDR1 SGHTA, CDR2 FQGTGA. This CDR3 spans 15 amino acids. The germline V and J ends were trimmed by 5 bases and 5 bases, with 16 bases remaining between them. The CDR3 nucleotides are TGTGCCAGCAGCCATCAGTTCAGCGGAGACAATGAGCAGTTCTTC. Amino acids: CASSHQFSGDNEQFF.

The chain recombines TRBV9 with TRBJ2-1, with D possibly being TRBD2 (5 bases). Germline CDR1 and CDR2: SGDLS and YYNGEE. V dropped 0 bases and J dropped 5 bases, with 6 bases sitting between them. This CDR3 spans 13 amino acids. Here the CDR3 reads CASSVGGNNEQFF. Written as DNA, the CDR3 is TGTGCCAGCAGCGTAGGAGGGAACAATGAGCAGTTCTTC.

The rearrangement joins TRBV6-5 to TRBJ2-3, with D perhaps matching TRBD1 (6 bases). The CDR3 has 15 residues. V lost 5 bases, J lost 1 base, and 13 bases lay in between. Germline loops: CDR1 MNHEY, CDR2 SVGAGI. The CDR3 spells CASSLTGWGTDTQYF. The DNA of the CDR3 is TGTGCCAGCAGTCTTACAGGGTGGGGCACAGATACGCAGTATTTT.

The J gene is TRBJ1-5, the V gene TRBV7-2, with TRBD1 matching over 10 bases. Unmatched junction bases numbered 2, after V lost 1 base and J lost 5 bases. Per germline, CDR1 SGHTA and CDR2 FQGNSA. The CDR3 length is 15 residues. CDR3: CASSLVGTGDQPQHF. Here the CDR3 DNA reads TGTGCCAGCAGCTTAGTTGGGACAGGGGATCAGCCCCAGCATTTT.

The rearrangement links TRBV28 to TRBJ1-5; D is uncertain. The CDR3 contains 13 residues. Deletions cut 3 bases from V and 7 bases from J, with 10 bases between. Germline loops: CDR1 MDHEN, CDR2 SYDVKM. The CDR3 loop reads CASSFRTGQPQHF. The CDR3 DNA is TGTGCCAGCAGTTTTAGGACGGGACAGCCCCAGCATTTT.

The gene calls are TRBV28 and TRBJ1-5; possible D gene TRBD1, 6 bases. V lost 3 bases and J lost 0, with 15 bases in between. The germline CDR1 and CDR2 sequences are MDHEN and SYDVKM. The CDR3 is 17 residues long. This CDR3 is CASSFGRGADSNQPQHF. CDR3 nucleotides: TGTGCCAGCAGTTTTGGTCGGGGGGCCGATAGCAATCAGCCCCAGCATTTT.

Only a few counts were recorded for this clone. The CDR3 here is CASSGGGSTEAFF. The CDR3 DNA follows: TGTGCCAGCAGTGGAGGGGGAAGCACTGAAGCTTTCTTT. The chain employs TRBV25-1 and TRBJ1-1; a possible D gene is TRBD1 (6 bases). Germline CDR1 MGHDK, CDR2 SYGVNS. Trimming pared 4 bases from V and 4 bases from J, leaving 10 bases between. CDR3 size: 13 residues.

This clone appeared a few times. The chain combines TRBV19 with TRBJ2-2, with 8 positions matching TRBD1. This CDR3 comprises 15 residues. V was pared by 5 bases and J by 3 bases, with 5 bases of the junction left unmatched. The V gene's germline CDR1 is LNHDA and CDR2 SQIVND (reference sequence). CDR3 sequence (DNA): TGTGCCAGTAGTCCACAGGGACAGGACACCGGGGAGCTGTTTTTT. Protein: CASSPQGQDTGELFF.

This clone has more than one count but fewer than ten. The chain employs TRBV28 and TRBJ1-3; 8 positions agree with TRBD1. Unmatched junction bases numbered 9, after V lost 2 bases and J lost 0 bases. Germline CDR1 reads MDHEN; CDR2 reads SYDVKM. The CDR3 is 18 amino acids. The CDR3 region has the DNA TGTGCCAGCAGTTTAGCTGGGACAGGACCGTTCTCTGGAAACACCATATATTTT. As protein: CASSLAGTGPFSGNTIYF.

Details on this clone: An end of the junction does not agree with germline; a read error may underlie this. J is TRBJ2-7 and V is TRBV15; D might be TRBD1 (6 bases). CDR1 LNHNV and CDR2 YYDKDF come from the germline V gene (reference sequence). The CDR3 spans 12 residues. CDR3 in amino acids: CATSRDWGLSTF. The CDR3 nucleotides read TGTGCCACCAGCAGAGATTGGGGGCTTTCGACCTTC.